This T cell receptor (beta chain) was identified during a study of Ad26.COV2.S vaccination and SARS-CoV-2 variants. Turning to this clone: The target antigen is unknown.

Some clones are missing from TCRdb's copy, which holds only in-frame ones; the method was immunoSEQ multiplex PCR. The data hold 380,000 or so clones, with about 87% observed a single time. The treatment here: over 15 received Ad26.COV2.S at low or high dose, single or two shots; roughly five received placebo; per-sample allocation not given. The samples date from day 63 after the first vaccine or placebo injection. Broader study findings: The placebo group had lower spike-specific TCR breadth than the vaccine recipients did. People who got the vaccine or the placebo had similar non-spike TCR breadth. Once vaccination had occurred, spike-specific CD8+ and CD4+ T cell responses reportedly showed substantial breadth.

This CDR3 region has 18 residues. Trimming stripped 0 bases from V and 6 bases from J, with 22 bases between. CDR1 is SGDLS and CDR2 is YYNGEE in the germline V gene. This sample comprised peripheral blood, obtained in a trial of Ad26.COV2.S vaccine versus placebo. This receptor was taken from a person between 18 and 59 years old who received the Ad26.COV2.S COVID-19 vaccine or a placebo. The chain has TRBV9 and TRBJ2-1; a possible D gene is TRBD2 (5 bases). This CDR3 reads CASSVVGTALAVSNEQFF. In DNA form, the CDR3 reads TGTGCCAGCAGCGTAGTGGGAACAGCTCTAGCAGTTAGCAATGAGCAGTTCTTC.